This T cell receptor (beta chain) was found in a study of technical replicates of blood from a handful of donors. Libraries were prepared by immunoSEQ multiplex PCR; TCRdb keeps only in-frame clonotypes and omits some of them. Seen here are 85,000 to 90,000 clones, 85% to 95% observed once, and the top ten hold under 0.3%. The germline V gene encodes CDR1 MNHEY and CDR2 SMNVEV (reference sequence). V shed 3 bases, J shed 6 bases, and the junction held 7 bases outside the gene matches. CDR3 length: 14 residues. The sequencing sample was made of T cells isolated from PBMCs. This sequence joins TRBV27 and TRBJ1-1, with 7 bases matching TRBD1. The receptor comes from a human donor in good health. CDR3 sequence (DNA): TGTGCCAGCAGTTTGTACAGGGGTATGGCTGAAGCTTTCTTT. It is translated as CASSLYRGMAEAFF.